These 31 T cell receptor beta chains were all obtained from the same sample, sequenced in a study of blood T cells in healthy people across ages. Then a second PCR, running about 6 to 11 cycles, was carried out with a sample-barcoded 5' primer and a J-beta primer mix. From the 5' RACE reads, TCRdb called clonotypes with MiXCR, one entry per CDR3 protein. The sample includes over a million distinct CDR3 sequences, less than 50% of them seen just once. Sequenced: blood. These receptor sequences come from a woman in her fifties or sixties in good health.

V usage is TRBV20-1 and J usage is TRBJ2-7; D is possibly TRBD1 or TRBD2 (5 bases each). Trimming took off 4 bases at V and 5 bases at J, with 27 bases between the two ends. Germline-derived CDR1 and CDR2 are DFQATT and SNEGSKA (reference sequence). The CDR3 contains 17 residues. The CDR3 spells CSAKDGTRLIRVHEQYF. The CDR3 bases are TGCAGTGCTAAGGACGGGACCCGACTCATTCGTGTCCACGAGCAGTACTTC.

The chain combines TRBV20-1 with TRBJ2-7, with 7 bases aligning to TRBD2. The CDR3 sequence is 14 residues long. Germline V gives CDR1 DFQATT, CDR2 SNEGSKA (reference sequence). With V trimmed by 3 bases and J by 1 base, 6 bases remained unmatched. CDR3 protein: CSARGGSMSYEQYF. CDR3 coding DNA: TGCAGTGCTAGGGGCGGGAGTATGTCCTACGAGCAGTACTTC.

V is TRBV10-3 and J is TRBJ2-1; a possible D gene is TRBD2 (6 bases). Germline CDR1 is ENHRY and CDR2 is SYGVKD. Trimming removed 4 bases at V and 5 bases at J, with 12 bases between. This CDR3 contains 14 residues. The CDR3 reads CAISGRERDNEQFF. The CDR3 DNA follows: TGTGCCATCAGTGGCCGGGAGAGGGACAATGAGCAGTTCTTC.

The chain employs TRBV5-1 and TRBJ2-7, with D perhaps TRBD2 (6 bases). Germline V gene lookup returns CDR1 SGHRS and CDR2 YFSETQ. V lost 1 base to trimming and J lost 0 bases, with 11 bases between them. The CDR3 spans 15 residues. CDR3 sequence reads: CASSLNWGGSYEQYF. The CDR3 nucleotides read TGCGCCAGCAGCTTGAACTGGGGAGGCTCCTACGAGCAGTACTTC.

This clonotype was seen more than once but under ten times. The gene calls are TRBV29-1 and TRBJ2-3; TRBD1 might be the D (5 bases). The CDR3 contains 13 residues. The germline V gene encodes CDR1 SQVTM and CDR2 ANQGSEA. The germline V and J ends were trimmed by 4 bases and 0 bases, with 8 bases remaining between them. CDR3 nucleotides: TGCAGCGTTGCCGGACAAAGCACAGATACGCAGTATTTT. This encodes CSVAGQSTDTQYF.

CDR3 protein: CASSSGLTGGRTEAFF. The CDR3 DNA is TGCGCCAGCAGCTCAGGTCTCACAGGGGGCAGAACTGAAGCTTTCTTT. This chain connects TRBV5-1 to TRBJ1-1, with TRBD1 matching over 9 bases. This CDR3 has 16 amino acids. Germline values: CDR1 SGHRS, CDR2 YFSETQ. V lost 3 bases and J lost 5; bases outside the gene matches: 11.

This clonotype has more than one count but fewer than ten. The chain combines TRBV3-1 with TRBJ2-1; D is unresolved. The V and J ends lost 0 bases and 7 bases respectively, with 16 bases between them. From germline, CDR1 is LGHDT and CDR2 YNNKEL (reference sequence). CDR3 length: 16 residues. In DNA, the CDR3 is TGTGCCAGCAGCCAAGATTTCGCTTCTGGGGTGAATGAGCAGTTCTTC. It is translated as CASSQDFASGVNEQFF.

V usage is TRBV6-6 and J usage is TRBJ2-7, with 8 bases lining up with TRBD2. Germline V CDR1 and CDR2: MNHNY, SVGAGI (reference sequence). V lost 6 bases to trimming and J lost 3 bases; unmatched junction nucleotides: 10. The CDR3 sequence is 15 residues long. The CDR3: CASSPGGGRDYEQYF. The CDR3 coding sequence is TGTGCCAGCAGCCCGGGAGGGGGTCGGGACTACGAGCAGTACTTC.

V and J are TRBV7-6 and TRBJ2-1; weak D call: TRBD2 (6 bases). Looked up from germline, CDR1 is SGHVS and CDR2 is FNYEAQ. The V end was cut by 5 bases, the J end by 9 bases, with 14 bases between. This CDR3 has 13 residues. The CDR3 reads CASSRRAGGEQFF. The CDR3 nucleotides read TGTGCCAGCAGCCGGAGGGCCGGGGGTGAGCAGTTCTTC.

The chain recombines TRBV20-1 with TRBJ2-2; a weak D match, TRBD2 (6 bases). CDR3 length: 15 amino acids. Trimming removed 4 bases at V and 1 base at J, with 13 bases between. CDR1 and CDR2 (germline): DFQATT, SNEGSKA (reference sequence). CDR3 amino acids: CSATRDSGNTGELFF. The CDR3 DNA is TGCAGTGCTACCCGGGACTCAGGGAACACCGGGGAGCTGTTTTTT.

The rearrangement links TRBV5-1 to TRBJ1-1, with D possibly TRBD1 on 5 matching bases. V dropped 2 bases and J dropped 2 bases, with 19 bases sitting between them. CDR3 length: 17 amino acids. Germline V gene data show CDR1 as SGHRS and CDR2 as YFSETQ. CDR3: CASSLSGGFRLNTEAFF. The CDR3 DNA is TGCGCCAGCAGCTTAAGCGGGGGGTTCCGCCTTAACACTGAAGCTTTCTTT.

The CDR3 sequence is CASSLTMRNDEQFF. CDR3 DNA: TGTGCCAGCAGCTTAACGATGCGCAACGATGAGCAGTTCTTC. This chain joins TRBV7-9 and TRBJ2-1, with D hard to call. With 2 bases removed from V and 8 bases from J, the gap between germline ends came to 13 bases. The CDR3 covers 14 residues. Per germline, CDR1 SEHNR and CDR2 FQNEAQ (reference sequence).

This clonotype was counted only a few times. This chain connects TRBV12-3 or TRBV12-4 to TRBJ2-5; D ambiguous. V shed 6 bases and J shed 5 bases, with 7 bases lying between them. The length of the CDR3 is 11 residues. This CDR3 is CASSGSETQYF. In DNA, the CDR3 is TGTGCCAGCAGCGGAAGTGAGACCCAGTACTTC.

The rearrangement links TRBV29-1 to TRBJ2-1; D possibly corresponds to TRBD2 (5 bases). The end of the DNA is better explained by TRBJ2-7, so the J call may be wrong. Per the germline V gene, CDR1 is SQVTM and CDR2 is ANQGSEA. CDR3 length: 15 amino acids. CDR3 sequence reads: CSVQLGLSPYNEQYF. In DNA, the CDR3 is TGCAGCGTGCAGTTAGGACTTAGTCCCTACAATGAGCAGTACTTC.

Only a few counts were recorded for this clonotype. This chain connects TRBV7-8 to TRBJ2-4; the D gene is possibly TRBD2 (5 bases). V lost 1 base and J lost 1, with 11 bases in between. CDR1 is SGHVS, CDR2 FQNEAQ, per germline. The CDR3 spans 16 residues. The CDR3 DNA reads as TGTGCCAGCAGCTTAGTGGACTCAATCGCCAAAAACATTCAGTACTTC. This translates into CASSLVDSIAKNIQYF.

This clonotype was counted only a few times. This chain connects TRBV6-1 to TRBJ2-5; possible D gene TRBD1, 6 bases. The end of the DNA is better explained by TRBJ2-4, so the J call may be wrong. The germline gives CDR1 MNHNS, CDR2 SASEGT. The CDR3 is made up of 15 amino acids. This CDR3 reads CASSGRTGTPNIQYF. The CDR3 DNA reads TGTGCCAGCAGTGGCAGGACCGGGACACCCAACATTCAGTACTTC.

With regard to this clonotype: One end of the junction does not line up with germline, which may come from a read error. The gene calls are TRBV2 and TRBJ2-1; tentative D call: TRBD2 (6 bases). Germline CDR1 and CDR2: SNHLY and FYNNEI. This CDR3 is built from 15 residues. CDR3 sequence reads: CASSEEGGYYSEQFF. Written as DNA, the CDR3 is TGTGCCAGCAGTGAAGAGGGAGGTTACTACAGTGAGCAGTTCTTC.

The CDR3 DNA reads as TGTGCCAGCAGCGTTCGACACAGGGGGCGGGAGACCCAGTACTTC. Residues: CASSVRHRGRETQYF. V is TRBV9 and J is TRBJ2-5, with 9 bases identical to TRBD1. This CDR3 is built from 15 residues. Germline lookup yields CDR1 SGDLS and CDR2 YYNGEE. J was trimmed by 5 bases and V by 2 bases; bases with no gene match: 7.

The rearrangement uses TRBV20-1 and TRBJ2-1, with 10 positions matching TRBD2. The length of the CDR3 is 14 residues. J was trimmed by 8 bases and V by 7 bases; bases with no gene match: 11. The germline CDR1 and CDR2 sequences are DFQATT and SNEGSKA (reference sequence). The CDR3, as DNA: TGCAGTGTTCAAAGGGGACTAGCGAGCCATGAGCAGTTCTTC. Its protein product is CSVQRGLASHEQFF.

The genes are TRBV15 and TRBJ2-3; no firm D call. The CDR3 runs 15 residues. V lost 5 bases and J 0 bases, leaving 12 bases between the germline ends. Germline V lookup: CDR1 LNHNV, CDR2 YYDKDF (reference sequence). CDR3 loop: CATSAPAVSTDTQYF. Here the CDR3 DNA reads TGTGCCACCAGCGCACCGGCGGTCAGCACAGATACGCAGTATTTT.

The rearrangement uses TRBV4-1 and TRBJ2-5; no definite D call. Per germline, CDR1 MGHRA and CDR2 YSYEKL. This CDR3 has 14 amino acids. V gave up 3 bases and J gave up 1 base, with 9 bases separating them. Written as DNA, the CDR3 is TGCGCCAGCAGCCACCTATTGGCCCAAGAGACCCAGTACTTC. Translating it yields CASSHLLAQETQYF.

The rearrangement links TRBV6-1 to TRBJ2-1; TRBD2 matches 13 bases. The V gene end was trimmed by 7 bases and the J gene end by 9 bases; junction bases not matched to a gene: 6. CDR1 MNHNS and CDR2 SASEGT come from the germline V gene. The CDR3 runs to 14 residues. The CDR3, as DNA: TGTGCCAGCACCGGGACTAGCGGGATAGGTGAGCAGTTCTTC. Its protein is CASTGTSGIGEQFF.

The chain's CDR3 is CASREPGGYTF. CDR3 sequence (DNA): TGTGCCAGCCGGGAGCCCGGAGGCTACACCTTC. The V and J genes are TRBV2 and TRBJ1-2; D ambiguous. The V end was cut by 8 bases, the J end by 8 bases, with 12 bases between. The CDR3 spans 11 residues. CDR1 is SNHLY and CDR2 is FYNNEI in the germline V gene. The variable domain in full, with the rest retrieved from reference TRBV2 and TRBJ1-2, is EPEVTQTPSHQVTQMGQEVILRCVPISNHLYFYWYRQILGQKVEFLVSFYNNEISEKSEIFDDQFSVERPDGSNFTLKIRSTKLEDSAMYFCASREPGGYTFGSGTRLTVV.

The chain employs TRBV12-3 or TRBV12-4 and TRBJ1-4; tentative D call: TRBD1 (5 bases). The CDR3 runs 15 residues. V was trimmed by 6 bases and J by 4 bases, leaving 15 bases between them. This CDR3 is CASRIGALRNEKLFF. The DNA of the CDR3 is TGTGCCAGCAGGATCGGGGCGCTCCGTAATGAAAAACTGTTTTTT.

The chain uses TRBV25-1 and TRBJ2-4, with a weak D call TRBD1 (6 bases). The CDR3 consists of 13 residues. Germline-derived CDR1 and CDR2 are MGHDK and SYGVNS. Deletions cut 3 bases from V and 3 bases from J, with 6 bases between. CDR3 in DNA: TGTGCCAGCAGTGACAGGGGCAAAAACATTCAGTACTTC. It is translated as CASSDRGKNIQYF.

The chain has TRBV14 and TRBJ1-2; 8 nucleotides align to TRBD1. Germline assignment: CDR1 SGHDN and CDR2 FVKESK. With 1 base clipped from V and 8 bases from J, the junction kept 3 bases outside the gene matches. This CDR3 contains 13 residues. The CDR3 DNA is TGTGCCAGCAGCCAAGGGCCAGGGGGCGGCTACACCTTC. This translates into CASSQGPGGGYTF. Together with reference TRBV14 and TRBJ1-2, the CDR3 gives the full variable domain: EAGVTQFPSHSVIEKGQTVTLRCDPISGHDNLYWYRRVMGKEIKFLLHFVKESKQDESGMPNNRFLAERTGGTYSTLKVQPAELEDSGVYFCASSQGPGGGYTFGSGTRLTVV.

V usage is TRBV12-3 or TRBV12-4 and J usage is TRBJ1-5, with D tentatively TRBD1 (5 bases). The CDR3 sequence is 15 residues long. Trimming took 7 bases from V and 4 from J, leaving 17 bases between them. CDR3 amino acids: CASTPGQGWNQPQHF. CDR3 in DNA: TGTGCCAGCACCCCCGGGCAGGGTTGGAATCAGCCCCAGCATTTT.

Details on this clonotype: Given the absence of the conserved phenylalanine or tryptophan at the CDR3 end, a read error is likely. The chain carries TRBV25-1 and TRBJ2-4, with 12 positions matching TRBD2. The J call could be wrong; TRBJ2-7 is a better fit for the DNA end. The CDR3 has 13 residues. The germline CDR1 and CDR2 sequences are MGHDK and SYGVNS. The CDR3 sequence is CASRGLAGYEQYY. As DNA, the CDR3 is TGTGCCAGCAGGGGACTAGCGGGTTACGAGCAGTACTAC.

Worth noting for this clonotype: One end of the junction does not line up with germline, which may come from a read error. This chain links TRBV20-1 with TRBJ1-2; D not certain. Germline V gene sequence: CDR1 DFQATT, CDR2 SNEGSKA (reference sequence). The CDR3 has 14 residues. The CDR3 nucleotides are TGCAGTGCTCGAGAGGAGAGGACGGGCTATGGCTACACCTTC. This codes for CSAREERTGYGYTF.

The V and J genes are TRBV7-2 and TRBJ2-7; 11 bases line up with TRBD1. This CDR3 spans 16 amino acids. J was trimmed by 5 bases and V by 2 bases; bases with no gene match: 8. The germline V gene encodes CDR1 SGHTA and CDR2 FQGNSA. The CDR3 region has the DNA TGTGCCAGCAGCTTACGGTCTGGGACAGGGGGTAACGAGCAGTACTTC. Translated: CASSLRSGTGGNEQYF.

This chain joins TRBV7-3 and TRBJ2-1; 11 bases line up with TRBD2. CDR1 and CDR2 (germline): SGHTA, FQGTGA. J was trimmed by 6 bases and V by 6 bases; bases with no gene match: 7. The CDR3 covers 15 residues. For the CDR3, the DNA is TGTGCCAGCAGTTCCTATAGCGGGAGGGGCAATGAGCAGTTCTTC. Its protein is CASSSYSGRGNEQFF.